Listed below are T cell receptor beta chains from one sample, sequenced in a study of blood T cells in healthy people across ages. One entry per CDR3 protein results from TCRdb running MiXCR on the 5' RACE reads. The sample records around 2 million distinct CDR3 sequences, about 39% being singletons. Sequencing used blood. All receptors derive from a human donor in good health. Each CDR3 is given with its conserved first and last residue. D genes are given only for firm matches. Clone size is shown for a subset of rows, as once, few, many or a class of expanded clone.

j_gene	d_gene	abundance	v_gene	CDR3aa	CDR3nt
TRBJ2-1	NA	once	TRBV7-2	CACSLGRVETQFF	TGTGCCTGCAGCTTAGGTAGAGTTGAGACCCAGTTCTTC
TRBJ2-7	NA	few	TRBV10-3	CAISESWGGESEQYF	TGTGCCATCAGTGAGTCGTGGGGGGGCGAATCGGAGCAGTACTTC
TRBJ1-1	NA	NA	TRBV7-2	CASSLATVIGEAFF	TGTGCCAGCAGCTTAGCGACGGTCATAGGAGAAGCTTTCTTT
TRBJ2-1	NA	NA	TRBV20-1	CSARDWESNEQFF	TGCAGTGCTAGAGATTGGGAAAGCAATGAGCAGTTCTTC
TRBJ2-5	TRBD2	NA	TRBV4-1	CASSQSIAGGQETQYF	TGCGCCAGCAGCCAAAGCATAGCGGGGGGGCAAGAGACCCAGTACTTC
TRBJ2-5	NA	NA	TRBV6-2/TRBV6-3	CASTYNPEGRGETQYF	TGTGCCAGCACCTACAATCCGGAGGGTCGTGGGGAGACCCAGTACTTC
TRBJ2-1	TRBD2	NA	TRBV7-2	CASRLAGYTTYNEQFF	TGTGCCAGCAGGTTAGCGGGATACACCACCTACAATGAGCAGTTCTTC
TRBJ2-5	NA	NA	TRBV21-1	CASSKFLLALSIEETQYF	TGTGCCAGCAGCAAATTCCTCCTCGCTCTCTCGATAGAAGAGACCCAGTACTTC
TRBJ2-1	NA	few	TRBV12-3/TRBV12-4	CASSPGLGGEQFF	TGTGCCAGCAGTCCGGGACTAGGGGGCGAGCAGTTCTTC
TRBJ2-1	TRBD1	few	TRBV7-8	CASHRDSNEQFF	TGTGCCAGCCACAGGGACAGCAATGAGCAGTTCTTC
TRBJ2-3	TRBD2	NA	TRBV6-2/TRBV6-3	CAIRGDGTDTQYF	TGTGCCATCCGGGGGGACGGCACAGATACGCAGTATTTT
TRBJ1-2	TRBD1	NA	TRBV7-2	CASSSTPGQGDCTF	TGTGCCAGCAGCTCCACACCGGGACAGGGTGATTGCACCTTC
TRBJ2-1	NA	NA	TRBV7-2	CASRQLGWNEQFF	TGTGCCAGCAGACAATTGGGGTGGAATGAGCAGTTCTTC
TRBJ2-3	NA	many	TRBV10-3	CAISDGTVDTQYF	TGTGCCATCAGTGACGGTACCGTCGATACGCAGTATTTT
TRBJ2-7	NA	few	TRBV9	CASSEAPLMVAVYEQYF	TGTGCCAGCAGCGAGGCCCCTCTTATGGTAGCGGTCTACGAGCAGTACTTC
TRBJ1-6	TRBD1	NA	TRBV20-1	CSARGGGQGALHF	TGCAGTGCTAGGGGGGGGGGCCAGGGGGCCCTCCACTTT
TRBJ2-4	TRBD1	many	TRBV18	CASSPNDRGGNIQYF	TGTGCCAGCTCACCAAACGACAGGGGGGGAAACATTCAGTACTTC
TRBJ2-5	TRBD1	NA	TRBV20-1	CSARLGTAQETQYF	TGCAGTGCTAGGCTCGGGACAGCACAAGAGACCCAGTACTTC
TRBJ2-5	TRBD2	few	TRBV30	CAWRRTAGTGTQYF	TGTGCCTGGAGGAGAACAGCGGGGACGGGGACCCAGTACTTC
TRBJ2-7	TRBD2	NA	TRBV27	CASTFTGTSLGEQYF	TGTGCCAGCACCTTCACCGGGACTAGCCTCGGGGAGCAGTACTTC
TRBJ1-1	NA	NA	TRBV2	CASSEVSEAFF	TGTGCCAGCAGTGAAGTATCTGAAGCTTTCTTT
TRBJ2-7	NA	NA	TRBV20-1	CSALTGRKNEQYF	TGCAGTGCCCTAACCGGCAGGAAGAACGAGCAGTACTTC
TRBJ2-1	TRBD1	NA	TRBV5-5	CASSLGDRGPYNEQFF	TGTGCCAGCAGCTTGGGGGACAGGGGGCCCTACAATGAGCAGTTCTTC
TRBJ1-2	NA	NA	TRBV28	CASSVQGRWGGYIF	TGTGCCAGCAGTGTACAGGGAAGGTGGGGTGGCTACATCTTC
TRBJ2-7	TRBD1	NA	TRBV5-1	CASSVRPGTDYEQYF	TGCGCCAGCAGCGTGCGACCCGGGACAGACTACGAGCAGTACTTC
TRBJ2-7	TRBD1	NA	TRBV6-2/TRBV6-3	CASSYSMDRTSFYEQYF	TGTGCCAGCAGTTACTCGATGGACAGGACAAGTTTTTACGAGCAGTACTTC
TRBJ2-5	NA	few	TRBV11-3	CASSSWGPQETQYF	TGTGCCAGCAGCTCGTGGGGGCCCCAAGAGACCCAGTACTTC
TRBJ1-2	NA	NA	TRBV12-3/TRBV12-4	CASSLMGAQDYGYTF	TGTGCCAGCAGTTTAATGGGGGCGCAGGACTATGGCTACACCTTC
TRBJ2-4	NA	few	TRBV12-3/TRBV12-4	CASSFLGGGNIQYF	TGTGCCAGCAGTTTTTTAGGGGGGGGAAACATTCAGTACTTC
TRBJ2-7	NA	NA	TRBV15	CATSRDVNYDEQYF	TGTGCCACCAGCAGAGATGTTAACTACGACGAGCAGTACTTC
TRBJ1-5	NA	many	TRBV10-3	CATERGGEEASNQPQHF	TGTGCCACAGAACGGGGGGGCGAGGAGGCTAGCAATCAGCCCCAGCATTTT
TRBJ2-5	NA	NA	TRBV20-1	CSASWDFGKTQYF	TGCAGTGCTAGTTGGGATTTTGGGAAGACCCAGTACTTC
TRBJ1-1	NA	NA	TRBV7-2	CASSLSGGGELSWTEAFF	TGTGCCAGCAGCTTATCGGGGGGTGGGGAATTGTCGTGGACTGAAGCTTTCTTT
TRBJ1-5	NA	many	TRBV2	CASSDHSQYQPQHF	TGTGCCAGCAGTGACCATTCTCAGTATCAGCCCCAGCATTTT
TRBJ2-3	TRBD2	NA	TRBV2	CASSGGLALDMDTQYF	TGTGCCAGCAGTGGAGGACTAGCTTTGGATATGGATACGCAGTATTTT
TRBJ2-1	NA	NA	TRBV2	CASSGEAASAGGQFF	TGTGCCAGCAGTGGGGAGGCCGCGAGTGCTGGGGGGCAGTTCTTC
TRBJ1-5	NA	NA	TRBV28	CASVETQGSLRRESNQPQHF	TGTGCCAGCGTTGAAACTCAGGGCTCTCTTCGAAGGGAAAGCAATCAGCCCCAGCATTTT